These 10 T cell receptor beta chains originate from one sample sequenced in a study of early T cells in non-severe SARS-CoV-2 infection. From the 5' RACE reads, TCRdb called clonotypes with MiXCR, one entry per CDR3 protein. Among about 90,000 distinct CDR3 sequences, less than 15% were seen once, and the ten largest hold 4% to 4.5%. The source was whole blood, collected at baseline. The receptors were sampled from an adult who was a healthcare worker with PCR-confirmed SARS-CoV-2 infection or an uninfected control (not recorded which).

There are a few counts of this clonotype. This sequence joins TRBV10-3 and TRBJ2-5; the D is unclear. Germline V lookup: CDR1 ENHRY, CDR2 SYGVKD. Trimming cost V 3 bases and J 2 bases, with 7 bases left between them. This CDR3 contains 13 residues. CDR3 DNA sequence: TGTGCCATCAGTGACAGACTTCAAGAGACCCAGTACTTC. Protein sequence: CAISDRLQETQYF.

This clonotype was detected ten times or more. V usage is TRBV29-1 and J usage is TRBJ2-5; maybe TRBD2 (5 bases). CDR1 SQVTM and CDR2 ANQGSEA come from the germline V gene. The germline V and J ends were trimmed by 4 bases and 1 base, with 7 bases remaining between them. CDR3 length: 12 amino acids. The CDR3 bases are TGCAGCGTTGTCAGCGGCCAAGAGACCCAGTACTTC. Protein sequence: CSVVSGQETQYF. Together with reference TRBV29-1 and TRBJ2-5, the CDR3 gives the full variable domain: SAVISQKPSRDICQRGTSLTIQCQVDSQVTMMFWYRQQPGQSLTLIATANQGSEATYESGFVIDKFPISRPNLTFSTLTVSNMSPEDSSIYLCSVVSGQETQYFGPGTRLLVL.

This clonotype occurred a few times. The chain employs TRBV9 and TRBJ2-7, with TRBD2 as a possible D gene (6 bases). There are 15 residues in the CDR3. V was trimmed by 3 bases and J by 0 bases, leaving 13 bases between them. Germline-derived CDR1 and CDR2 are SGDLS and YYNGEE. The CDR3 sequence: CASSARDGSSYEQYF. CDR3 coding DNA: TGTGCCAGCAGCGCGCGGGACGGGAGCTCCTACGAGCAGTACTTC.

In this sample, this clonotype turned up many times. The genes are TRBV6-2 or TRBV6-3 and TRBJ2-1; 10 positions match TRBD1. This CDR3 has 15 amino acids. The V segment lost 7 bases and the J segment 6 bases; nucleotides outside the gene matches: 9. The germline gives CDR1 MNHEY, CDR2 SVGEGT. CDR3 coding DNA: TGTGCCAGCACTCAGACAGGGGGCTTTGTCAATGAGCAGTTCTTC. This sequence encodes CASTQTGGFVNEQFF.

The chain is built from TRBV9 and TRBJ1-5; D perhaps matches TRBD1 (5 bases). There are 15 residues in the CDR3. Germline loops: CDR1 SGDLS, CDR2 YYNGEE. Between the trimmed V and J ends, which lost 3 bases and 2 bases, there was a span of 12 bases. This CDR3 reads CASSGGRGGNQPQHF. CDR3 in DNA: TGTGCCAGCAGCGGTGGTAGGGGTGGCAATCAGCCCCAGCATTTT.

V usage is TRBV4-1 and J usage is TRBJ1-1; D may be TRBD1 (6 bases). Germline CDR1 and CDR2: MGHRA and YSYEKL. The CDR3 extends over 12 amino acids. Trimming took off 6 bases at V and 11 bases at J, with 16 bases between the two ends. This CDR3 reads CASRTIQGEAFF. CDR3 nucleotides: TGCGCCAGCAGGACTATACAGGGAGAGGCTTTCTTT.

This clonotype has only a few counts. The chain joins TRBV5-4 to TRBJ2-3, with 7 bases that match TRBD2. CDR3 length equals 13 residues. The V gene end was trimmed by 3 bases and the J gene end by 6 bases; junction bases not matched to a gene: 4. The germline CDR1 and CDR2 sequences are SGHNT and YYREEE (reference sequence). CDR3 sequence (DNA): TGTGCCAGCAGCTCTGAGCGGGGTGATACGCAGTATTTT. Translating it yields CASSSERGDTQYF.

The chain combines TRBV6-1 with TRBJ1-5; D unresolved. Trimming left V 8 bases short and J 9 bases short, with 11 bases between. The CDR3 length is 11 residues. In germline, CDR1 is MNHNS, CDR2 SASEGT. As DNA, the CDR3 is TGTGCCAGCGCCGATTGGCGGCCCCAGCATTTT. Its protein is CASADWRPQHF.

This clonotype qualifies as medium-sized. V gene TRBV7-6 combines with J gene TRBJ2-3, with 9 bases identical to TRBD2. Trimming took 1 base from V and 0 from J; bases not matched to a gene: 5. Germline lookup yields CDR1 SGHVS and CDR2 FNYEAQ. This CDR3 contains 17 residues. The CDR3 region is CASSLVPSGASTDTQYF. The CDR3 DNA reads TGTGCCAGCAGCTTAGTCCCTAGCGGGGCGAGCACAGATACGCAGTATTTT.

The CDR3 loop reads CASSYVDRPSYGYTF. Here the CDR3 DNA reads TGTGCCAGCAGTTACGTCGACAGGCCTAGCTATGGCTACACCTTC. The rearrangement links TRBV6-2 or TRBV6-3 to TRBJ1-2; the D gene is possibly TRBD1 (6 bases). Germline CDR1 is MNHEY and CDR2 is SVGEGT. The CDR3 consists of 15 residues. V gave up 2 bases and J gave up 4 bases, with 14 bases separating them.